Below, 24 T cell receptor beta chains from the same sample are listed, as sequenced in a study of blood T cell repertoires in COVID-19. Profiling relied on immunoSEQ multiplex PCR, and the TCRdb table lists in-frame clones only, not all of them. The data show over 100,000 clones, 80% to 90% seen once. The sample consisted of peripheral blood. These receptors were obtained from a man between 40 and 49 years old with acute or convalescent COVID-19.

This sequence joins TRBV6-5 and TRBJ1-1, with TRBD1 matching over 8 bases. CDR3 length: 15 amino acids. Trimming at V came to 6 bases and at J to 1 base, leaving 7 bases not matched to a gene. Germline V gives CDR1 MNHEY, CDR2 SVGAGI. CDR3 protein: CASRPRTGKNTEAFF. The CDR3 region has the DNA TGTGCCAGCAGGCCACGGACAGGGAAGAACACTGAAGCTTTCTTT.

The V call is TRBV5-1, the J call TRBJ2-5; TRBD2 matches 8 bases. This CDR3 is 16 amino acids long. J gave up 3 bases and V 3 bases, and 10 bases lay outside the gene matches. CDR1 is SGHRS, CDR2 YFSETQ, per germline. The CDR3 DNA is TGCGCCAGCAGCTACCTCAGGGGCGGGAGGAAAGAGACCCAGTACTTC. The encoded protein is CASSYLRGGRKETQYF.

The chain joins TRBV9 to TRBJ2-1, with TRBD2 identical over 7 bases. This CDR3 is built from 15 residues. Germline CDR1 SGDLS, CDR2 YYNGEE. V lost 0 bases to trimming and J lost 4 bases; unmatched junction nucleotides: 4. The CDR3 sequence: CASSVVPGGYNEQFF. For the CDR3, the DNA is TGTGCCAGCAGCGTAGTTCCGGGGGGTTACAATGAGCAGTTCTTC.

The table lists this clone with a count of one. V gene TRBV29-1 combines with J gene TRBJ1-5; D call uncertain. Looked up from germline, CDR1 is SQVTM and CDR2 is ANQGSEA. The V end was cut by 4 bases, the J end by 3 bases, with 10 bases between. CDR3 length equals 13 residues. CDR3 nucleotides: TGCAGCGTTGGAGGAAGGAACAATCAGCCCCAGCATTTT. This encodes CSVGGRNNQPQHF.

The V and J genes are TRBV28 and TRBJ1-3; 8 nucleotides line up with TRBD1. The germline CDR1 and CDR2 sequences are MDHEN and SYDVKM. The length of the CDR3 is 15 residues. V lost 5 bases, J lost 2 bases, and 5 bases stayed unmatched. The CDR3 DNA reads TGTGCCAGCAGTCCGTCGACAGGGGCTGGAAACACCATATATTTT. It is translated as CASSPSTGAGNTIYF.

The chain uses TRBV11-3 and TRBJ1-1; the D gene is possibly TRBD1 (5 bases). V lost 3 bases and J lost 5, with 10 bases in between. The CDR3 extends over 13 amino acids. Germline V gives CDR1 SGHNT, CDR2 YENEEA. The CDR3 bases are TGTGCCAGCAGCTTCGGGGGACTAACTGAAGCTTTCTTT. It yields the protein CASSFGGLTEAFF.

For this clone: The same CDR3 also results from other DNA sequences found in this sample. The chain is built from TRBV7-3 and TRBJ2-3; D call uncertain. Deletions cut 5 bases from V and 1 base from J, with 7 bases between. Looked up from germline, CDR1 is SGHTA and CDR2 is FQGTGA. This CDR3 comprises 13 residues. CDR3 protein: CASSAQGTDTQYF. For the CDR3, the DNA is TGTGCCAGCAGCGCCCAGGGCACAGATACGCAGTATTTT.

The V and J genes are TRBV13 and TRBJ1-6; D ambiguous. The germline CDR1 and CDR2 sequences are PRHDT and FYEKMQ (reference sequence). Trimming removed 3 bases from V and 5 bases from J, with 2 bases in between. The CDR3 covers 12 residues. CDR3 nucleotide sequence: TGTGCCAGCAGCTTTAATAATTCACCCCTCCACTTT. It codes for CASSFNNSPLHF.

J is TRBJ2-1 and V is TRBV10-1, with no clear D. Germline V gene data show CDR1 as WNHNN and CDR2 as SYGVQD (reference sequence). V was shortened by 9 bases and J by 7 bases, with 16 bases between the two germline ends. The CDR3 totals 13 residues. The DNA of the CDR3 is TGCGCCAGACGCCATCCTGAGGAAAATGAGCAGTTCTTC. Translation: CARRHPEENEQFF.

This clone has just one count. V and J are TRBV7-2 and TRBJ2-5; D possibly corresponds to TRBD1 (5 bases). The CDR3 contains 15 residues. Germline CDR1 reads SGHTA; CDR2 reads FQGNSA. The V end was cut by 1 base, the J end by 4 bases, with 13 bases between. CDR3 DNA: TGTGCCAGCAGCTTAGGTGGGGCCGGGTTAGAGACCCAGTACTTC. It encodes CASSLGGAGLETQYF.

The chain has TRBV18 and TRBJ2-4; D possibly corresponds to TRBD1 (5 bases). The germline V gene has CDR1 KGHSH and CDR2 LQKENI. V lost 6 bases and J 1 base, leaving 13 bases between the germline ends. CDR3 length equals 15 residues. The CDR3 region has the DNA TGTGCCAGCTCTCCCGGCAGGGCGGCCAAAAACATTCAGTACTTC. Its translation is CASSPGRAAKNIQYF.

The chain uses TRBV19 and TRBJ1-1, with D tentatively TRBD1 (6 bases). The CDR3 covers 15 residues. V lost 8 bases to trimming and J lost 0 bases, with 16 bases between them. The germline V gene has CDR1 LNHDA and CDR2 SQIVND (reference sequence). CDR3 bases: TGTGCCAGTCAACAGGGTTTTGCAATGAACACTGAAGCTTTCTTT. This codes for CASQQGFAMNTEAFF.

This clone appeared a few times. Other nucleotide sequences from this sample produce the same CDR3. The chain uses TRBV3-1 (or the pseudogene TRBV3-2) and TRBJ1-3; D remains unclear. Trimming shortened V by 1 base and J by 0 bases, and 7 bases separated the two germline ends. The CDR3 runs to 15 residues. CDR1 is LGHDT and CDR2 is YNNKEL in the germline V gene (reference sequence). DNA of the CDR3: TGTGCCAGCAGCCAAGTTGGGAGCTCTGGAAACACCATATATTTT. This gives the protein CASSQVGSSGNTIYF.

This clone was detected only once. The J gene is TRBJ2-1, the V gene TRBV7-2; no clear D. The length of the CDR3 is 16 residues. Trimming removed 5 bases at V and 2 bases at J, with 16 bases between. Germline CDR1 and CDR2: SGHTA and FQGNSA. The CDR3 reads CASSPSRPGPYNEQFF. As DNA, the CDR3 is TGTGCCAGCAGCCCCTCCCGCCCAGGCCCCTACAATGAGCAGTTCTTC.

This chain uses TRBV10-1 with TRBJ1-1; D may be TRBD1 (5 bases). Trimming shortened V by 2 bases and J by 8 bases, and 15 bases separated the two germline ends. The CDR3 is made up of 14 amino acids. Germline assignment: CDR1 WNHNN and CDR2 SYGVQD (reference sequence). CDR3 bases: TGCGCCAGCAGTGAGGGAGGGGTGGGCGAGGAAGCTTTCTTT. The encoded protein is CASSEGGVGEEAFF.

The CDR3 here is CASRPDLVYNEQFF. The CDR3 region has the DNA TGCGCCAGCAGGCCAGACCTAGTCTACAATGAGCAGTTCTTC. This sequence joins TRBV5-1 and TRBJ2-1; no definite D call. V was trimmed by 5 bases and J by 3 bases, leaving 12 bases between them. The CDR3 is 14 amino acids. Germline V lookup: CDR1 SGHRS, CDR2 YFSETQ.

This chain's CDR3 is CASSESTGTWPQHF. DNA of the CDR3: TGTGCCAGCAGTGAGTCGACAGGGACTTGGCCCCAGCATTTT. The rearrangement uses TRBV6-1 and TRBJ1-5, with 7 positions matching TRBD1. This CDR3 has 14 amino acids. Germline V gene lookup returns CDR1 MNHNS and CDR2 SASEGT. J lost 9 bases, V lost 3 bases, and 8 bases had no gene match.

The chain combines TRBV18 with TRBJ2-5; 8 bases map to TRBD2. Germline values: CDR1 KGHSH, CDR2 LQKENI. CDR3 length: 14 amino acids. V was pared by 4 bases and J by 2 bases, with 3 bases of the junction left unmatched. The CDR3 spells CASSRQRGQETQYF. The DNA for the CDR3 is TGTGCCAGCTCACGGCAGCGGGGGCAAGAGACCCAGTACTTC.

V is TRBV4-1 and J is TRBJ2-7, with 11 bases matching TRBD2. CDR1 MGHRA and CDR2 YSYEKL come from the germline V gene. Unmatched junction bases numbered 7, after V lost 6 bases and J lost 3 bases. The CDR3 is made up of 15 amino acids. This CDR3 reads CASSRTGTSGYEQYF. The CDR3 nucleotides are TGCGCCAGCAGTCGAACTGGGACTAGCGGCTACGAGCAGTACTTC.

Only one count was recorded for this clone. The chain combines TRBV6-5 with TRBJ2-5, with TRBD1 identical over 7 bases. The germline V gene encodes CDR1 MNHEY and CDR2 SVGAGI. The V gene end was trimmed by 7 bases and the J gene end by 5 bases; junction bases not matched to a gene: 13. The CDR3 contains 15 residues. The CDR3 sequence is CASTRKGASGETQYF. The CDR3 DNA is TGTGCCAGCACCAGAAAGGGGGCGTCCGGGGAGACCCAGTACTTC.

This chain joins TRBV29-1 and TRBJ2-5; TRBD1 matches 8 bases. The length of the CDR3 is 14 residues. The V gene end was trimmed by 4 bases and the J gene end by 0 bases; junction bases not matched to a gene: 4. Germline-derived CDR1 and CDR2 are SQVTM and ANQGSEA. The CDR3: CSVVRQGNQETQYF. CDR3 sequence (DNA): TGCAGCGTTGTACGACAGGGGAACCAAGAGACCCAGTACTTC.

V gene TRBV19 combines with J gene TRBJ2-3; 7 positions agree with TRBD2. V lost 5 bases and J lost 0; bases outside the gene matches: 8. The length of the CDR3 is 16 residues. The V gene's germline CDR1 is LNHDA and CDR2 SQIVND (reference sequence). CDR3 sequence (DNA): TGTGCCAGTAGTTACGCTAGCGGACCAAGCACAGATACGCAGTATTTT. Translation gives CASSYASGPSTDTQYF. The whole variable domain, filled in from reference TRBV19 and TRBJ2-3, reads DGGITQSPKYLFRKEGQNVTLSCEQNLNHDAMYWYRQDPGQGLRLIYYSQIVNDFQKGDIAEGYSVSREKKESFPLTVTSAQKNPTAFYLCASSYASGPSTDTQYFGPGTRLTVL.

The CDR3 loop is CSVRRDRGPNEQFF. CDR3 sequence (DNA): TGCAGCGTTCGCCGGGACAGGGGGCCGAATGAGCAGTTCTTC. This chain joins TRBV29-1 and TRBJ2-1, with 12 bases aligning to TRBD1. Germline-derived CDR1 and CDR2 are SQVTM and ANQGSEA. There are 14 residues in the CDR3. After removal of 5 bases from V and 7 bases from J, the junction contained 6 bases not matched to a gene.

This chain links TRBV19 with TRBJ1-5; unclear D gene. V was cut by 3 bases and J by 0 bases, with 12 bases left in between. The CDR3 has 16 amino acids. Germline V gene data show CDR1 as LNHDA and CDR2 as SQIVND (reference sequence). CDR3 in DNA: TGTGCCAGTAGTATTTGGTCGAGTCATAGCAATCAGCCCCAGCATTTT. Protein sequence: CASSIWSSHSNQPQHF.